These 26 T cell receptor beta chains were all obtained from the same sample, sequenced in a study of control samples from healthy donors and cancer patients. This table comes from immunoSEQ multiplex PCR, and its TCRdb copy is limited to in-frame clones, with some not included. The repertoire holds about 130,000 clones, with 91% as singletons. Sequencing was performed on blood. All receptors derive from a man between 18 and 29 years old in good health.

This rearrangement joins TRBV5-1 to TRBJ2-3, with D maybe TRBD2 (7 bases). The germline CDR1 and CDR2 sequences are SGHRS and YFSETQ. V shed 0 bases and J shed 3 bases, with 11 bases lying between them. The CDR3 length is 15 residues. The CDR3 DNA follows: TGCGCCAGCAGCTTGGTGGGGGGGCCAACAGATACGCAGTATTTT. It is translated as CASSLVGGPTDTQYF.

This clone showed up just once. This chain uses TRBV6-5 with TRBJ2-3; 13 nucleotides line up with TRBD2. V gave up 4 bases and J gave up 4 bases; unmatched junction bases: 2. The V gene's germline CDR1 is MNHEY and CDR2 SVGAGI. This CDR3 has 15 amino acids. The CDR3 DNA reads TGTGCCAGCAGTTTTACTAGCGGGGGGGCAGATACGCAGTATTTT. Protein product: CASSFTSGGADTQYF.

The chain carries TRBV19 and TRBJ2-7; D gene unclear. This CDR3 has 13 amino acids. V lost 1 base and J lost 4, with 8 bases in between. The germline CDR1 and CDR2 sequences are LNHDA and SQIVND (reference sequence). CDR3 sequence reads: CASSIGGEYEQYF. The CDR3 DNA follows: TGTGCCAGTAGTATAGGGGGTGAGTACGAGCAGTACTTC.

The chain employs TRBV10-3 and TRBJ1-2; D gene uncertain. The germline V and J ends were trimmed by 7 bases and 7 bases, with 13 bases remaining between them. The CDR3 length is 12 residues. CDR1 and CDR2 from the germline V gene are ENHRY and SYGVKD. The chain's CDR3 is CAIMNPRTGYTF. The CDR3 DNA sequence: TGTGCCATCATGAACCCACGAACTGGCTACACCTTC.

This rearrangement joins TRBV9 to TRBJ1-2, with 7 bases fitting TRBD1. CDR1 and CDR2 (germline): SGDLS, YYNGEE. The V and J ends lost 8 bases and 4 bases, in that order; junction bases with no gene match: 5. The CDR3 is made up of 12 amino acids. CDR3 sequence: CASGTGAYGYTF. The CDR3 DNA is TGTGCCAGTGGAACAGGGGCCTATGGCTACACCTTC.

The rearrangement links TRBV7-3 to TRBJ2-5; 7 bases align to TRBD2. The CDR3 consists of 14 residues. Germline CDR1 SGHTA, CDR2 FQGTGA. The J segment lost 2 bases and the V segment lost 0 bases, leaving 0 bases of the junction unmatched. CDR3 amino acids: CASSLTGGQETQYF. In DNA form, the CDR3 reads TGTGCCAGCAGCTTAACCGGGGGGCAAGAGACCCAGTACTTC.

This chain uses TRBV18 with TRBJ2-1; a weak D match, TRBD2 (5 bases). Germline CDR1 reads KGHSH; CDR2 reads LQKENI. This CDR3 region has 13 residues. V was cut by 1 base and J by 5 bases, with 6 bases left in between. The CDR3 region has the DNA TGTGCCAGCTCACCACTGCGGGACAATGAGCAGTTCTTC. Translated, it gives CASSPLRDNEQFF. The whole variable domain, filled in from reference TRBV18 and TRBJ2-1, reads NAGVMQNPRHLVRRRGQEARLRCSPMKGHSHVYWYRQLPEEGLKFMVYLQKENIIDESGMPKERFSAEFPKEGPSILRIQQVVRGDSAAYFCASSPLRDNEQFFGPGTRLTVL.

A single count supports this clone. The rearrangement joins TRBV29-1 to TRBJ2-3, with 9 bases aligning to TRBD1. This CDR3 has 14 amino acids. The germline V gene encodes CDR1 SQVTM and CDR2 ANQGSEA. V shed 3 bases, J shed 4 bases, and the junction held 5 bases outside the gene matches. DNA of the CDR3: TGCAGCGTTGAGGGACAGGGTGGTCCAGATACGCAGTATTTT. This codes for CSVEGQGGPDTQYF.

This chain links TRBV3-1 (or the pseudogene TRBV3-2) with TRBJ1-1; D remains ambiguous. With 3 bases removed from V and 7 bases from J, the gap between germline ends came to 9 bases. From germline, CDR1 is LGHDT and CDR2 YNNKEL (reference sequence). There are 12 residues in the CDR3. DNA of the CDR3: TGTGCCAGCAGCCAGAGGAGGGATGAAGCTTTCTTT. Its translation is CASSQRRDEAFF.

The sample holds one count of this clone. The chain links TRBV9 to TRBJ2-1, with TRBD2 as a possible D gene (6 bases). In germline, CDR1 is SGDLS, CDR2 YYNGEE. Trimming pared 0 bases from V and 5 bases from J, leaving 12 bases between. There are 15 residues in the CDR3. The CDR3 is CASSVDSRGHNEQFF. The DNA of the CDR3 is TGTGCCAGCAGCGTAGACTCGCGGGGCCACAATGAGCAGTTCTTC.

J is TRBJ1-5 and V is TRBV6-6; TRBD1 aligns across 7 bases. The junction had 12 bases not matched to a gene; V was cut back by 5 bases and J by 5 bases. The length of the CDR3 is 16 residues. The V gene's germline CDR1 is MNHNY and CDR2 SVGAGI (reference sequence). Here the CDR3 DNA reads TGTGCCAGCAGTAACCCTGGCGGGACAGTGGATCAGCCCCAGCATTTT. Translation gives CASSNPGGTVDQPQHF.

The rearrangement links TRBV9 to TRBJ2-7; D gene ambiguous. Trimming took 0 bases from V and 2 from J, leaving 9 bases between them. The CDR3 is 14 amino acids. Looked up from germline, CDR1 is SGDLS and CDR2 is YYNGEE. In nucleotides, the CDR3 is TGTGCCAGCAGCGTAGGTACAGCCCCCTACGAGCAGTACTTC. This encodes CASSVGTAPYEQYF.

The J gene is TRBJ1-3, the V gene TRBV5-1, with unresolved D. The CDR3 totals 16 residues. Germline lookup yields CDR1 SGHRS and CDR2 YFSETQ. Trimming pared 4 bases from V and 0 bases from J, leaving 14 bases between. For the CDR3, the DNA is TGCGCCAGCAGCCTCAGGACCCTGGACTCTGGAAACACCATATATTTT. Translation gives CASSLRTLDSGNTIYF.

This clone has more than one count but fewer than ten. The CDR3 region is CASSPTLGEGGYGYTF. CDR3 in DNA: TGTGCCAGCAGCCCTACGCTGGGGGAGGGGGGATATGGCTACACCTTC. The chain has TRBV13 and TRBJ1-2; TRBD1 might be the D (6 bases). V gave up 5 bases and J gave up 5 bases, with 21 bases separating them. The CDR3 has 16 residues. Germline V gene lookup returns CDR1 PRHDT and CDR2 FYEKMQ (reference sequence).

The rearrangement joins TRBV7-9 to TRBJ2-1, with TRBD2 matching 8 bases. With 5 bases clipped from V and 9 bases from J, the junction kept 12 bases outside the gene matches. This CDR3 is 15 amino acids long. Per the germline V gene, CDR1 is SEHNR and CDR2 is FQNEAQ (reference sequence). CDR3 sequence (DNA): TGTGCCAGCAGCCATGGGACTAGGTGGAGGGGTGAGCAGTTCTTC. This encodes CASSHGTRWRGEQFF.

This rearrangement joins TRBV3-1 (or the pseudogene TRBV3-2) to TRBJ2-5; 7 nucleotides line up with TRBD1. Germline V gene lookup returns CDR1 LGHDT and CDR2 YNNKEL (reference sequence). V dropped 4 bases and J dropped 5; count of bases not matched to a gene: 7. The CDR3 runs 14 residues. Here the CDR3 DNA reads TGTGCCAGCAGCCGCCAATTCAGGGGGGAGACCCAGTACTTC. This codes for CASSRQFRGETQYF.

The J gene is TRBJ2-1, the V gene TRBV4-1; no clear D gene. CDR3 size: 16 residues. Trimming stripped 4 bases from V and 0 bases from J, with 13 bases between. The germline V gene encodes CDR1 MGHRA and CDR2 YSYEKL. The CDR3 region is CASSPYTGSSYNEQFF. The CDR3 bases are TGCGCCAGCAGCCCCTACACGGGCAGCTCCTACAATGAGCAGTTCTTC.

The chain links TRBV6-5 to TRBJ2-7; TRBD1 matches 8 bases. The germline V gene encodes CDR1 MNHEY and CDR2 SVGAGI. The CDR3 length is 13 residues. The trim removed 11 bases at V and 6 bases at J, leaving 12 bases unmatched. The DNA of the CDR3 is TGTGCCGGAAGGAGGACAGGGAATGGCGAGCAGTACTTC. Encoded protein: CAGRRTGNGEQYF.

This clone was seen more than once but under ten times. Other DNA sequences within the sample encode an identical CDR3. The chain links TRBV12-3 or TRBV12-4 to TRBJ1-5; tentative D call: TRBD1 (6 bases). The CDR3 totals 13 residues. Trimming removed 3 bases from V and 5 bases from J, with 8 bases in between. The CDR3 DNA is TGTGCCAGCAGTTTGGCAGGGGATCAGCCCCAGCATTTT. This sequence encodes CASSLAGDQPQHF.

This chain uses TRBV4-2 with TRBJ2-2, with 10 bases that match TRBD1. This CDR3 spans 17 amino acids. CDR1 LGHNA and CDR2 YNFKEQ come from the germline V gene. V trimming: 0 bases; J trimming: 7 bases; junction bases outside the gene matches: 8. The CDR3 sequence is CASSQEVGRTGGGELFF. The CDR3 DNA reads TGTGCCAGCAGCCAAGAGGTGGGACGGACAGGGGGCGGGGAGCTGTTTTTT.

The rearrangement links TRBV7-9 to TRBJ2-5; a possible D gene is TRBD2 (5 bases). Germline CDR1 SEHNR, CDR2 FQNEAQ (reference sequence). The CDR3 extends over 14 amino acids. With 5 bases removed from V and 5 bases from J, the gap between germline ends came to 15 bases. CDR3 DNA: TGTGCCAGCAGCCGCCCCCGGACTGGGGAGACCCAGTACTTC. Translated: CASSRPRTGETQYF. The entire variable domain, with the rest obtained from reference TRBV7-9 and TRBJ2-5, is as follows: DTGVSQNPRHKITKRGQNVTFRCDPISEHNRLYWYRQTLGQGPEFLTYFQNEAQLEKSRLLSDRFSAERPKGSFSTLEIQRTEQGDSAMYLCASSRPRTGETQYFGPGTRLLVL.

This chain uses TRBV6-5 with TRBJ1-3; weak D call: TRBD1 (5 bases). Germline loops: CDR1 MNHEY, CDR2 SVGAGI. The V gene lost 4 bases and the J gene lost 0 bases, with 13 bases spanning the gap. The CDR3 runs to 16 residues. The CDR3 sequence is CASSSDSGFSGNTIYF. Written as DNA, the CDR3 is TGTGCCAGCAGTTCCGATTCAGGGTTCTCTGGAAACACCATATATTTT.

The genes are TRBV12-5 and TRBJ1-2, with D uncertain. The germline CDR1 and CDR2 sequences are LGHNT and FRNRAP. CDR3 size: 14 residues. The V end lost 1 base, the J end lost 4 bases, and 10 bases lay between the germline ends. The CDR3 region has the DNA TGTGCTAGTGGTTTGGGAGACATTTCCTATGGCTACACCTTC. It codes for CASGLGDISYGYTF.

The genes are TRBV4-1 and TRBJ1-1; no clear D. Looked up from germline, CDR1 is MGHRA and CDR2 is YSYEKL. With 1 base removed from V and 3 bases from J, the gap between germline ends came to 12 bases. There are 15 residues in the CDR3. CDR3 region: CASSQGPGLDTEAFF. CDR3 DNA: TGCGCCAGCAGCCAAGGTCCCGGGTTGGACACTGAAGCTTTCTTT.

The J gene is TRBJ2-6, the V gene TRBV12-5; D unclear. Germline lookup yields CDR1 LGHNT and CDR2 FRNRAP. The CDR3 has 19 residues. With 0 bases removed from V and 0 bases from J, the gap between germline ends came to 15 bases. The CDR3 sequence is CASGLVLYKKRSGANVLTF. The CDR3 coding sequence is TGTGCTAGTGGTTTGGTATTATACAAGAAACGCTCTGGGGCCAACGTCCTGACTTTC.

This clone was counted once. The chain links TRBV2 to TRBJ1-5; D remains ambiguous. The CDR3 is made up of 14 amino acids. In germline, CDR1 is SNHLY, CDR2 FYNNEI. The V end was cut by 8 bases, the J end by 2 bases, with 13 bases between. The CDR3 loop reads CASSAGIGNQPQHF. The CDR3 bases are TGTGCCAGCTCGGCGGGAATCGGCAATCAGCCCCAGCATTTT.